What follows is one T cell receptor (beta chain) and its context. With the 5' RACE reads reprocessed, TCRdb shows one record per CDR3 protein and no DNA. This table holds a few hundred thousand distinct CDR3 sequences. CDR1 is DFQATT and CDR2 is SNEGSKA in the germline V gene (reference sequence). CDR3 length: 12 amino acids. This specimen comes from a study of T cells expressing NK-cell markers. Whole-study context: Cells sorted as CD3+CD56+NKG2C+, CD3+CD56+NKG2C- and CD3+CD56-NKG2C+ T cells supplied the TCR beta repertoires.

Sequencing used blood T cells: a sorted CD56 or NKG2C T cell subset, CD4+ or CD8+ T cells, or bulk PBMC T cells (not recorded which). The receptor's source is a man aged 18 to 30 in good health. The rearrangement uses TRBV20-1 and TRBJ2-1; TCRdb outputs TRBD2, but without DNA this stays unchecked. CDR3 sequence reads: CSARPTSGSEFF.